This passage covers 30 T cell receptor beta chains from one sample sequenced in a study of CD8 T cells in Susac syndrome. cDNA came from 0.5 to 1 ug RNA primed by random hexamers. One entry per CDR3 protein, called by TCRdb with MiXCR from the immunoSEQ multiplex PCR reads. The data hold some 57,000 distinct CDR3 sequences, with approximately 92% observed a single time. Specimen: CD8+ T cells from PBMCs. Every receptor here comes from a human donor in good health.

The rearrangement links TRBV12-3 or TRBV12-4 to TRBJ2-1; D not resolved. The CDR3 is 14 amino acids. The germline V and J ends were trimmed by 3 bases and 7 bases, with 13 bases remaining between them. CDR3 in amino acids: CASSFMDGKNEQFF. CDR3 nucleotide sequence: TGTGCCAGCAGTTTTATGGACGGTAAAAATGAGCAGTTCTTC.

This clonotype was seen a single time. The chain links TRBV21-1 to TRBJ2-7; TRBD1, the table's D call, was not compared with the DNA. TRBV21-1 is a pseudogene locus. The CDR3 spans 15 residues. The CDR3 DNA is TGTGCCAGCAGCAAAGCTGGGACACGAGGGGGTGAGCAGTACTTC. It specifies CASSKAGTRGGEQYF.

The V call is TRBV9, the J call TRBJ2-2, with D uncertain. The CDR3 contains 15 residues. Germline-derived CDR1 and CDR2 are SGDLS and YYNGEE. V lost 0 bases to trimming and J lost 6 bases, with 12 bases between them. This chain's CDR3 is CASSVAFGVSGELFF. As DNA, the CDR3 is TGTGCCAGCAGCGTAGCTTTTGGGGTCTCCGGGGAGCTGTTTTTT.

This chain joins TRBV12-5 and TRBJ2-2; D may be TRBD2 (6 bases). The V gene's germline CDR1 is LGHNT and CDR2 FRNRAP. CDR3 length: 15 residues. The V end lost 0 bases, the J end lost 7 bases, and 12 bases lay between the germline ends. Here the CDR3 DNA reads TGTGCTAGTGGTTTGGTACGGCAGGGACTCGGGGAGCTGTTTTTT. It is translated as CASGLVRQGLGELFF. Variable domain in full (rest from reference TRBV12-5 and TRBJ2-2): DARVTQTPRHKVTEMGQEVTMRCQPILGHNTVFWYRQTMMQGLELLAYFRNRAPLDDSGMPKDRFSAEMPDATLATLKIQPSEPRDSAVYFCASGLVRQGLGELFFGEGSRLTVL.

This CDR3 is CASSPWRASGYTF. The CDR3 bases are TGTGCCAGCAGCCCCTGGCGGGCTAGCGGCTACACCTTC. The rearrangement uses TRBV7-6 and TRBJ1-2; D remains unclear. CDR1 is SGHVS and CDR2 is FNYEAQ in the germline V gene. Trimming shortened V by 5 bases and J by 8 bases, and 15 bases separated the two germline ends. The CDR3 length is 13 residues.

This chain uses TRBV6-6 with TRBJ2-7; no firm D call. Per germline, CDR1 MNHNY and CDR2 SVGAGI (reference sequence). The V and J ends lost 0 bases and 4 bases respectively, with 7 bases between them. The CDR3 runs to 13 residues. As DNA, the CDR3 is TGTGCCAGCAGTTACTCGGTGTCGTACGAGCAGTACTTC. As protein: CASSYSVSYEQYF.

This sequence joins TRBV5-4 and TRBJ2-3; D ambiguous. V gave up 2 bases and J gave up 0 bases, with 7 bases separating them. This CDR3 has 14 residues. Looked up from germline, CDR1 is SGHNT and CDR2 is YYREEE (reference sequence). The CDR3 is CASSFSASTDTQYF. CDR3 sequence (DNA): TGTGCCAGCAGCTTCTCGGCCAGCACAGATACGCAGTATTTT.

The J gene is TRBJ2-2, the V gene TRBV3-1; 13 bases line up with TRBD2. Germline V gene data show CDR1 as LGHDT and CDR2 as YNNKEL (reference sequence). J gave up 5 bases and V 1 base, and 13 bases lay outside the gene matches. This CDR3 comprises 20 residues. For the CDR3, the DNA is TGTGCCAGCAGCCAAGGACTAGCGGGGGGCCCCGTTCTGGATACCGGGGAGCTGTTTTTT. Amino acid sequence: CASSQGLAGGPVLDTGELFF. Full variable domain (missing parts from reference TRBV3-1 and TRBJ2-2): DTAVSQTPKYLVTQMGNDKSIKCEQNLGHDTMYWYKQDSKKFLKIMFSYNNKELIINETVPNRFSPKSPDKAHLNLHINSLELGDSAVYFCASSQGLAGGPVLDTGELFFGEGSRLTVL.

This chain joins TRBV12-3 or TRBV12-4 and TRBJ2-7; D is perhaps TRBD2 (6 bases). V lost 5 bases and J 2 bases, leaving 19 bases between the germline ends. This CDR3 contains 16 residues. This CDR3 is CASSPTGEKATYEQYF. For the CDR3, the DNA is TGTGCCAGCAGTCCTACGGGGGAGAAGGCCACCTACGAGCAGTACTTC.

The chain recombines TRBV7-2 with TRBJ2-7; the D gene is possibly TRBD2 (6 bases). The V gene lost 0 bases and the J gene lost 2 bases, with 14 bases spanning the gap. Germline-derived CDR1 and CDR2 are SGHTA and FQGNSA. The length of the CDR3 is 16 residues. The CDR3 bases are TGTGCCAGCAGCTTAGCGGTCGGGACTTCTCCCTACGAGCAGTACTTC. This encodes CASSLAVGTSPYEQYF.

V is TRBV15 and J is TRBJ2-5, with TRBD2 as a possible D gene (6 bases). The CDR3 runs to 12 residues. Trimming pared 8 bases from V and 2 bases from J, leaving 9 bases between. Germline V lookup: CDR1 LNHNV, CDR2 YYDKDF (reference sequence). CDR3 sequence: CATAGGQETQYF. The CDR3 DNA reads TGTGCCACCGCCGGGGGACAAGAGACCCAGTACTTC.

The count of this clonotype is one. This chain joins TRBV7-9 and TRBJ2-5, with D unresolved. This CDR3 has 11 residues. Germline CDR1 SEHNR, CDR2 FQNEAQ (reference sequence). The V end was cut by 3 bases, the J end by 8 bases, with 7 bases between. CDR3 sequence reads: CASSFDGTQYF. CDR3 sequence (DNA): TGTGCCAGCAGCTTCGACGGCACCCAGTACTTC.

This clonotype was recorded only once. This sequence joins TRBV15 and TRBJ2-5; 9 bases are shared with TRBD2. CDR1 and CDR2 from the germline V gene are LNHNV and YYDKDF (reference sequence). The J segment lost 7 bases and the V segment lost 1 base, leaving 10 bases of the junction unmatched. This CDR3 contains 16 residues. The DNA for the CDR3 is TGTGCCACCAGCAGAGTGGCTAGCGGGGCCGTTCGGACCCAGTACTTC. It translates to CATSRVASGAVRTQYF.

The chain combines TRBV3-1 with TRBJ1-1; 10 bases are shared with TRBD1. V dropped 0 bases and J dropped 4; count of bases not matched to a gene: 17. CDR1 and CDR2 (germline): LGHDT, YNNKEL (reference sequence). The CDR3 totals 20 residues. CDR3 sequence (DNA): TGTGCCAGCAGCCAAGATCCCGGAGGGACAGGGGCCGCCTGGGCCACTGAAGCTTTCTTT. Its protein product is CASSQDPGGTGAAWATEAFF.

The chain is built from TRBV19 and TRBJ2-7, with TRBD1 as a possible D gene (6 bases). V was pared by 5 bases and J by 3 bases, with 23 bases between. Germline CDR1 reads LNHDA; CDR2 reads SQIVND (reference sequence). CDR3 length equals 17 residues. CDR3 nucleotides: TGTGCCAGTAGTTCCAGCCTTACCAGGGGTCCCCTCTACGAGCAGTACTTC. This gives the protein CASSSSLTRGPLYEQYF.

In this sample, this clonotype turned up once. The chain links TRBV12-5 to TRBJ1-1; D unresolved. This CDR3 comprises 11 residues. Trimming removed 11 bases at V and 1 base at J, with 8 bases between. The germline V gene has CDR1 LGHNT and CDR2 FRNRAP. The CDR3 is CALGSNTEAFF. For the CDR3, the DNA is TGTGCTCTTGGTTCGAACACTGAAGCTTTCTTT.

This chain uses TRBV5-6 with TRBJ1-1, with D hard to call. With 0 bases removed from V and 7 bases from J, the gap between germline ends came to 7 bases. This CDR3 is 12 amino acids long. Germline CDR1 and CDR2: SGHDT and YYEEEE. Written as DNA, the CDR3 is TGTGCCAGCAGCTTGGGGGAAAATGAAGCTTTCTTT. Its translation: CASSLGENEAFF.

The J gene is TRBJ2-1, the V gene TRBV29-1; 10 bases are a match to TRBD1. From germline, CDR1 is SQVTM and CDR2 ANQGSEA. CDR3 size: 14 residues. The ends lost 7 bases at V and 3 bases at J; junction bases unmatched: 6. The CDR3 loop is CSARRDRGYNEQFF. The CDR3 DNA is TGCAGCGCCCGGAGGGACAGGGGCTACAATGAGCAGTTCTTC.

For the CDR3, the DNA is TGCAGCGTTGACCTTTTGGTGGATGGCTACACCTTC. It encodes CSVDLLVDGYTF. V is TRBV29-1 and J is TRBJ1-2; D gene ambiguous. Germline CDR1 and CDR2: SQVTM and ANQGSEA. The CDR3 is 12 amino acids. Between the trimmed V and J ends, which lost 3 bases and 6 bases, there was a span of 11 bases.

This clonotype has only a few counts. The J gene is TRBJ2-7, the V gene TRBV29-1, with D tentatively TRBD2 (6 bases). In germline, CDR1 is SQVTM, CDR2 ANQGSEA. The CDR3 runs to 14 residues. V lost 3 bases to trimming and J lost 6 bases, with 18 bases between them. CDR3 bases: TGCAGCGTTGACTCCCGGAGCGGAGGGTTCGAGCAGTACTTC. It translates to CSVDSRSGGFEQYF.

The genes are TRBV24-1 and TRBJ2-5; TRBD1 agrees at 9 bases. CDR1 is KGHDR and CDR2 is SFDVKD in the germline V gene. This CDR3 comprises 15 residues. The trim removed 0 bases at V and 5 bases at J, leaving 3 bases unmatched. CDR3 region: CATSDLTGGRETQYF. Written as DNA, the CDR3 is TGTGCCACCAGTGATTTGACAGGGGGCCGGGAGACCCAGTACTTC.

The chain is built from TRBV9 and TRBJ2-5; D remains unclear. Trimming removed 3 bases at V and 4 bases at J, with 19 bases between. This CDR3 contains 16 residues. CDR1 and CDR2 (germline): SGDLS, YYNGEE. CDR3 protein: CASSATANPRPETQYF. As DNA, the CDR3 is TGTGCCAGCAGCGCTACCGCAAACCCGAGGCCAGAGACCCAGTACTTC. Full variable domain (missing parts from reference TRBV9 and TRBJ2-5): DSGVTQTPKHLITATGQRVTLRCSPRSGDLSVYWYQQSLDQGLQFLIQYYNGEERAKGNILERFSAQQFPDLHSELNLSSLELGDSALYFCASSATANPRPETQYFGPGTRLLVL.

V and J are TRBV6-6 and TRBJ2-7; D is possibly TRBD1 (5 bases). Between the trimmed V and J ends, which lost 2 bases and 0 bases, there was a span of 14 bases. CDR1 and CDR2 from the germline V gene are MNHNY and SVGAGI (reference sequence). The CDR3 contains 16 residues. The DNA for the CDR3 is TGTGCCAGCAGTTACACAGTGACAGTTTCCTCCTACGAGCAGTACTTC. Translating it yields CASSYTVTVSSYEQYF.

The chain uses TRBV6-2 or TRBV6-3 and TRBJ1-2; D call uncertain. CDR1 MNHEY and CDR2 SVGEGT come from the germline V gene. The V gene lost 4 bases and the J gene lost 3 bases, with 21 bases spanning the gap. The CDR3 runs 17 residues. CDR3 sequence: CASSWTEQRGIYYGYTF. As DNA, the CDR3 is TGTGCCAGCAGTTGGACGGAACAGAGAGGGATCTACTATGGCTACACCTTC.

The rearrangement uses TRBV6-2 or TRBV6-3 and TRBJ2-7, with D hard to call. Trimming cost V 1 base and J 6 bases, with 10 bases left between them. The CDR3 length is 13 residues. The germline gives CDR1 MNHEY, CDR2 SVGEGT. The CDR3 DNA sequence: TGTGCCAGCAGTTACTTGAGGTATGGCGAGCAGTACTTC. It is translated as CASSYLRYGEQYF.

This clonotype was found once. The rearrangement links TRBV20-1 to TRBJ2-5, with 8 positions matching TRBD2. Trimming cost V 2 bases and J 5 bases; bases outside gene matches: 10. Germline V gene data show CDR1 as DFQATT and CDR2 as SNEGSKA (reference sequence). This CDR3 spans 15 amino acids. CDR3 nucleotide sequence: TGCAGTGCTAGAACTAGCGGCGGACCTTCGGAGACCCAGTACTTC. It translates to CSARTSGGPSETQYF.

The chain uses TRBV12-3 or TRBV12-4 and TRBJ2-1; TRBD2 is a possible D gene (5 bases). This CDR3 has 14 residues. V was trimmed by 6 bases and J by 8 bases, leaving 17 bases between them. The CDR3 coding sequence is TGTGCCAGCAGCTGGGCGGGCCCCTTGGATGAGCAGTTCTTC. Translation gives CASSWAGPLDEQFF.

The chain has TRBV27 and TRBJ2-4; D not certain. Trimming took 4 bases from V and 2 from J, leaving 21 bases between them. This CDR3 has 18 amino acids. Per the germline V gene, CDR1 is MNHEY and CDR2 is SMNVEV (reference sequence). CDR3 loop: CASSWERILRLTKNIQYF. The CDR3 DNA is TGTGCCAGCAGTTGGGAACGGATCCTCAGGCTAACCAAAAACATTCAGTACTTC.

V is TRBV6-5 and J is TRBJ1-4; D unresolved. Trimming removed 0 bases at V and 7 bases at J, with 15 bases between. The CDR3 sequence is 16 residues long. Germline CDR1 and CDR2: MNHEY and SVGAGI. This CDR3 is CASSYSWAGLGEKLFF. The CDR3 nucleotides read TGTGCCAGCAGTTACTCTTGGGCAGGCCTAGGTGAAAAACTGTTTTTT.

This clonotype was seen just once. The chain is built from TRBV13 and TRBJ2-7, with D tentatively TRBD1 (6 bases). Germline V CDR1 and CDR2: PRHDT, FYEKMQ (reference sequence). With 0 bases removed from V and 0 bases from J, the gap between germline ends came to 12 bases. This CDR3 is 16 amino acids long. The CDR3 reads CASSLGVQTGSYEQYF. CDR3 nucleotide sequence: TGTGCCAGCAGCTTAGGCGTTCAGACAGGCTCCTACGAGCAGTACTTC.